Below, 22 T cell receptor beta chains from the same sample are listed, as sequenced in a study of regulatory T cells in long-lasting Graves disease. Stated time point: persistent/refractory GD, antithyroid drugs over 5 years with positive TRAb. PBMC RNA served as the TCR library source. CDR3-region Arm-PCR and iRepertoire HTBI primers produced the TCR beta libraries. TCRdb reprocessed the multiplex PCR reads via MiXCR and lists one record per CDR3 protein. This table holds around 460,000 distinct CDR3 sequences, about 22% found once. The sample here was peripheral blood mononuclear cells (PBMCs), taken when the disease was refractory, from a patient treated with antithyroid drugs. These receptors were taken from a female donor with Graves disease.

This clonotype showed up many times. The chain links TRBV11-2 to TRBJ1-1; 7 positions agree with TRBD1. The V and J ends lost 3 bases and 6 bases, in that order; junction bases with no gene match: 7. In germline, CDR1 is SGHAT, CDR2 FQNNGV. This CDR3 contains 14 residues. This chain's CDR3 is CASSLTGSSAEAFF. For the CDR3, the DNA is TGTGCCAGCAGCTTGACAGGGAGTTCAGCTGAAGCTTTCTTT.

This clonotype was detected only a few times. V gene TRBV15 combines with J gene TRBJ2-5; the D is unclear. CDR3 length: 13 residues. V lost 0 bases, J lost 3 bases, and 5 bases lay in between. The V gene's germline CDR1 is LNHNV and CDR2 YYDKDF (reference sequence). The CDR3 sequence: CATSRDLKETQYF. Here the CDR3 DNA reads TGTGCCACCAGCAGAGATTTAAAAGAGACCCAGTACTTC.

At least ten counts were recorded for this clonotype. The rearrangement uses TRBV28 and TRBJ2-7; D is undetermined. The V and J ends lost 7 bases and 0 bases respectively, with 13 bases between them. Germline CDR1 MDHEN, CDR2 SYDVKM. The CDR3 loop spans 14 amino acids. CDR3: CASTQIRSSYEQYF. The CDR3 DNA reads TGTGCCAGCACCCAAATACGTAGCTCCTACGAGCAGTACTTC.

The chain has TRBV29-1 and TRBJ2-7; 10 positions agree with TRBD1. There are 15 residues in the CDR3. Germline CDR1 and CDR2: SQVTM and ANQGSEA. V gave up 7 bases and J gave up 3 bases; unmatched junction bases: 12. CDR3 nucleotide sequence: TGCAGCGGAATAAACCGGGACAGGGGCGACTACGAGCAGTACTTC. As protein: CSGINRDRGDYEQYF.

This clonotype was seen many times. The chain couples TRBV28 to TRBJ2-5, with 10 positions matching TRBD2. There are 19 residues in the CDR3. J lost 5 bases, V lost 3 bases, and 18 bases had no gene match. Germline V gives CDR1 MDHEN, CDR2 SYDVKM. CDR3 DNA sequence: TGTGCCAGCAGTTTGGGACTAGCGTTTCTACGGGCGCTCGATGAGACCCAGTACTTC. Translating it yields CASSLGLAFLRALDETQYF.

The table lists this clonotype with a few counts. This chain joins TRBV6-4 and TRBJ2-7; 10 bases map to TRBD1. J gave up 3 bases and V 6 bases, and 8 bases lay outside the gene matches. The CDR3 spans 15 residues. Germline values: CDR1 MRHNA, CDR2 SNTAGT. The CDR3, as DNA: TGTGCCAGCAGCCCCGGGACAGGGGCCTACTACGAGCAGTACTTC. Translated: CASSPGTGAYYEQYF.

V usage is TRBV3-2 and J usage is TRBJ2-7; TRBD1 reflects the table's D call only, with no check against the DNA. TRBV3-2 is a known pseudogene. This CDR3 comprises 14 residues. For the CDR3, the DNA is TGTGCCAGCAGCCAAGGATCCGGGTTCTACGAGCAGTACTTC. This translates into CASSQGSGFYEQYF.

In its sample, this clonotype was seen many times. The rearrangement links TRBV7-2 to TRBJ2-4, with 9 positions matching TRBD2. CDR3 size: 17 residues. Germline V gives CDR1 SGHTA, CDR2 FQGNSA. With 4 bases clipped from V and 0 bases from J, the junction kept 7 bases outside the gene matches. CDR3 region: CASSSGLAGLAKNIQYF. CDR3 in DNA: TGTGCCAGCAGCTCAGGCCTAGCGGGGCTAGCCAAAAACATTCAGTACTTC.

This clonotype has a count of ten or more. The V and J genes are TRBV7-2 and TRBJ2-7, with D perhaps matching TRBD2 (7 bases). This CDR3 region has 14 residues. Per germline, CDR1 SGHTA and CDR2 FQGNSA. Between the trimmed V and J ends, which lost 2 bases and 6 bases, there was a span of 14 bases. CDR3 in DNA: TGTGCCAGCAGCTTAAGGGGGGAGGGGGGCGAGCAGTACTTC. Encoded protein: CASSLRGEGGEQYF.

The chain has TRBV19 and TRBJ2-2; D call uncertain. Trimming stripped 3 bases from V and 0 bases from J, with 8 bases between. From germline, CDR1 is LNHDA and CDR2 SQIVND (reference sequence). CDR3 length: 15 amino acids. CDR3 in amino acids: CASSIATANTGELFF. CDR3 bases: TGTGCCAGTAGTATTGCAACAGCGAACACCGGGGAGCTGTTTTTT.

The chain links TRBV5-4 to TRBJ2-4; D possibly corresponds to TRBD2 (7 bases). The CDR3 length is 15 residues. Germline CDR1 SGHNT, CDR2 YYREEE (reference sequence). V lost 4 bases, J lost 8 bases, and 19 bases lay in between. CDR3 sequence: CASSPTWGAGDIQYF. CDR3 bases: TGTGCCAGCAGCCCCACCTGGGGGGCGGGGGACATTCAGTACTTC. Together with reference TRBV5-4 and TRBJ2-4, the CDR3 gives the full variable domain: ETGVTQSPTHLIKTRGQQVTLRCSSQSGHNTVSWYQQALGQGPQFIFQYYREEENGRGNFPPRFSGLQFPNYSSELNVNALELDDSALYLCASSPTWGAGDIQYFGAGTRLSVL.

The chain combines TRBV7-2 with TRBJ1-3, with no clear D. CDR1 and CDR2 from the germline V gene are SGHTA and FQGNSA. This CDR3 has 15 residues. V dropped 4 bases and J dropped 0 bases, with 10 bases sitting between them. DNA for the CDR3: TGTGCCAGCAGCTCTATCCCGGCCTCTGGAAACACCATATATTTT. Amino acid sequence: CASSSIPASGNTIYF.

This clonotype showed up many times. V is TRBV28 and J is TRBJ2-7, with D uncertain. Germline-derived CDR1 and CDR2 are MDHEN and SYDVKM. The CDR3 loop spans 17 amino acids. Trimming removed 5 bases at V and 0 bases at J, with 20 bases between. DNA of the CDR3: TGTGCCAGCAGTCCCCCCCGGTCCTACTACGACTCCTACGAGCAGTACTTC. It translates to CASSPPRSYYDSYEQYF.

This clonotype has only a few counts. This chain links TRBV3-1 with TRBJ1-1; D perhaps matches TRBD1 (5 bases). Germline CDR1 reads LGHDT; CDR2 reads YNNKEL (reference sequence). This CDR3 is built from 14 residues. Trimming took 3 bases from V and 5 from J, leaving 13 bases between them. This CDR3 reads CASSQAGQGTEAFF. CDR3 sequence (DNA): TGTGCCAGCAGCCAGGCAGGGCAAGGAACTGAAGCTTTCTTT.

This clonotype was seen many times. A junction end diverges from the germline sequence, so it may reflect a read error. The CDR3 bases are TGTGCCAGCAGTTTAGGATCTAGCGGGAGTCGGGGGGGGGAGCAGTACTTC. Encoded protein: CASSLGSSGSRGGEQYF. V gene TRBV7-8 combines with J gene TRBJ2-7, with TRBD2 matching 10 bases. The CDR3 covers 17 residues. Per germline, CDR1 SGHVS and CDR2 FQNEAQ.

As to this clonotype: Given a much more abundant clone one base away, this may be a read error. V is TRBV6-1 and J is TRBJ1-1; maybe TRBD1 (5 bases). This CDR3 has 14 residues. The germline V gene has CDR1 MNHNS and CDR2 SASEGT. The CDR3 DNA follows: TGTGCCAGCAGTGGCGGGGGATCGAACACTGAAGCTTCCTTT. This codes for CASSGGGSNTEASF.

This clonotype was recorded at least ten times. The chain has TRBV12-3 or TRBV12-4 and TRBJ1-2; maybe TRBD1 (5 bases). This CDR3 has 14 amino acids. Trimming pared 2 bases from V and 2 bases from J, leaving 9 bases between. The DNA for the CDR3 is TGTGCCAGCAGTTTACCCAGGGCCAACTATGGCTACACCTTC. This translates into CASSLPRANYGYTF.

This clonotype was seen repeatedly, ten times or more. This rearrangement joins TRBV28 to TRBJ1-3; no reliable D call. The germline V gene encodes CDR1 MDHEN and CDR2 SYDVKM. The CDR3 totals 13 residues. Trimming left V 1 base short and J 4 bases short, with 5 bases between. The CDR3 sequence: CASSLYGGNTIYF. CDR3 in DNA: TGTGCCAGCAGTTTATACGGGGGAAACACCATATATTTT. The complete variable domain, with remaining parts taken from reference TRBV28 and TRBJ1-3, reads DVKVTQSSRYLVKRTGEKVFLECVQDMDHENMFWYRQDPGLGLRLIYFSYDVKMKEKGDIPEGYSVSREKKERFSLILESASTNQTSMYLCASSLYGGNTIYFGEGSWLTVV.

The genes are TRBV30 and TRBJ2-1, with TRBD2 matching over 7 bases. Losses at the gene ends were 4 bases for V and 3 bases for J; bases not matched to a gene: 3. The CDR3 is 13 residues long. Germline V gives CDR1 GTSNPN, CDR2 SVGIG (reference sequence). CDR3 region: CAWKASGYNEQFF. The CDR3 nucleotides read TGTGCCTGGAAGGCTAGCGGCTACAATGAGCAGTTCTTC.

The chain carries TRBV19 and TRBJ1-2; 7 bases match TRBD1. Germline V gene data show CDR1 as LNHDA and CDR2 as SQIVND (reference sequence). Losses at the gene ends were 10 bases for V and 2 bases for J; bases not matched to a gene: 7. The CDR3 length is 13 residues. The DNA for the CDR3 is TGTGCCATCGCTCTACAGGGGAACTATGGCTACACCTTC. It codes for CAIALQGNYGYTF.

This clonotype was seen ten or more times. The J gene is TRBJ1-2, the V gene TRBV20-1; TRBD1 agrees at 8 bases. The junction had 6 bases not matched to a gene; V was cut back by 3 bases and J by 3 bases. The length of the CDR3 is 14 residues. Germline V CDR1 and CDR2: DFQATT, SNEGSKA (reference sequence). The CDR3 spells CSAREGQGDYGYTF. The CDR3 bases are TGCAGTGCTAGGGAAGGACAGGGAGACTATGGCTACACCTTC.

The V gene is TRBV7-9, the J gene TRBJ2-1; 9 positions agree with TRBD2. This CDR3 contains 16 residues. The V segment lost 0 bases and the J segment 8 bases; nucleotides outside the gene matches: 8. Germline CDR1 is SEHNR and CDR2 is FQNEAQ (reference sequence). This CDR3 is CASSLAPRAGGYEQFF. CDR3 DNA: TGTGCCAGCAGCTTAGCCCCGAGGGCGGGAGGGTATGAGCAGTTCTTC.